A single TCR beta chain is shown here with its context. This receptor's antigen is unknown. No base qualities exist here, and no much larger clone lies one base off it. The sample belongs to a study of OX40 agonist ivuxolimab in advanced cancers. About the study as a whole: Ivuxolimab was an agonistic, fully human IgG2 monoclonal antibody directed against OX40 (CD134), a costimulatory receptor. In the dose-escalation cohort, 70% to 85% of patients were male, and the mean age was approximately 60 years, with a range of 23 to 79. The paper describes the monotherapy dose-escalation part (N of about 52 patients) of the phase I trial of ivuxolimab. Prior anti-PD-1, anti-PD-L1 or anti-CTLA-4 therapy was permitted, and checkpoint inhibitors had been received by around 40% of dose-escalation patients. Partial responses occurred in three dose-escalation patients, of whom one had hepatocellular carcinoma and two had cutaneous melanoma. Of the approximately 50 patients in dose escalation, some 20 had hepatocellular carcinoma, some 15 had melanoma, 9 had renal cell carcinoma and 9 had head and neck cancer. The purpose of peripheral TCRbeta sequencing was to test whether ivuxolimab changed TCR sequence diversity and led to clonal T-cell expansion. Intravenous ivuxolimab was administered to patients every 2 weeks at six dose levels: 0.01, 0.1, 0.3, 1.5, 3 and 10 mg/kg.

For sequencing of the TCRbeta CDR3 region, genomic DNA was extracted from the sorted cells. The immunoSEQ Assay was used to sequence the TCRbeta CDR3 regions. Entries here come from immuneACCESS through TCRdb and include only in-frame sequences with V and J called. Some clones fail to appear in such tables; in the studies checked, an unresolved V gene covers under half of the shortfall, and the cause of the remainder is unknown. The sample contains tens of thousands of clones, about 90% of them found a single time. In total, the top ten clones hold 1.5% to 2% of the sample. The trial excluded patients who had a history of autoimmune disease or who were on systemic immunosuppression. In every dose cohort, peripheral blood was drawn for TCR sequencing at baseline, cycle 4 day 1, and cycle 7 day 1. Samples were obtained from an open-label, multicenter, first-in-human phase I dose-escalation trial of ivuxolimab. Adults with locally advanced or metastatic melanoma, renal cell, hepatocellular, or head and neck squamous cell carcinoma were enrolled in the trial. Before TCR sequencing, CD4+ T cells and CD8+ T cells from peripheral blood were sorted into separate populations.

Overall study results and their limits: After ivuxolimab, CD8+ T cells had more expanded clones than CD4+ T cells on average. Low levels of normalized T-cell clonal expansion were also shown by some nonresponding patients. In partial responders in the 0.1-3.0 mg/kg groups, normalized peripheral clonal expansion was found to be among the lowest, especially among CD8+ T cells. At doses of 0.1 to 3.0 mg/kg, clonal expansion of both CD4+ and CD8+ T cells in blood was seen between baseline and week 6. Which antigens the clonally expanded peripheral T cells were specific for was not determined.

Measured from the cysteine to the phenylalanine, the CDR3 is 17 residues long. The DNA shown is the 51-base CDR3, in frame from base 1. The germline V gene yields SGHDN for CDR1 and FVKESK for CDR2. Here V drops 1 base and J drops 2 bases, and the junction holds 10 bases not matched to any gene. The receptor chain draws on TRBV14 and TRBJ1-1; 7 junctional bases match TRBD1. The material sequenced was CD4+ or CD8+ T cells sorted from blood, taken in a trial of the OX40 agonist ivuxolimab. This clonotype was sampled from an adult with an advanced solid tumor such as melanoma, head and neck, liver or kidney cancer. The CDR3 protein: CASSQAWQGGRNTEAFF. The nucleotide sequence reads TGTGCCAGCAGCCAAGCATGGCAGGGGGGTCGAAACACTGAAGCTTTCTTT.